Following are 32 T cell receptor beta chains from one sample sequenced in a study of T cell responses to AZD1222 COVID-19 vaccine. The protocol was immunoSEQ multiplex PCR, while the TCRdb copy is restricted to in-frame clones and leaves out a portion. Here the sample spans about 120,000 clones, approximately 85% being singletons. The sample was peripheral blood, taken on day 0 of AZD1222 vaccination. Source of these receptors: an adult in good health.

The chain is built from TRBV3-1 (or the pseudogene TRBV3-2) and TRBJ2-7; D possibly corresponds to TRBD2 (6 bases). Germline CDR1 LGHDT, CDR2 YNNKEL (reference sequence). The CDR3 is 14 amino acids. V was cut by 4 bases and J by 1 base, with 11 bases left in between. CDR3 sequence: CASSPPGVSYEQYF. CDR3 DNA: TGTGCCAGCAGCCCCCCGGGAGTTTCCTACGAGCAGTACTTC.

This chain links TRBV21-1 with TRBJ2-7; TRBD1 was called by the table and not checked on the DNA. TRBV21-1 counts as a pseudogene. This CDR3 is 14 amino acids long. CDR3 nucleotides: TGTGCCAGCAGCAGCCGGGACAGGGTCTACGAGCAGTACTTC. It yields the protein CASSSRDRVYEQYF.

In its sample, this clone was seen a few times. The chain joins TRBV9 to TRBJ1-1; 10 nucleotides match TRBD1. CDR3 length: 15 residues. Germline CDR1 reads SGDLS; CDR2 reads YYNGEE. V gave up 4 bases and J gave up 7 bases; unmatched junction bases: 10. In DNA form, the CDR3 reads TGTGCCAGCAGCCGAGACAGGGGGCTCCTGGGTGAAGCTTTCTTT. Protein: CASSRDRGLLGEAFF.

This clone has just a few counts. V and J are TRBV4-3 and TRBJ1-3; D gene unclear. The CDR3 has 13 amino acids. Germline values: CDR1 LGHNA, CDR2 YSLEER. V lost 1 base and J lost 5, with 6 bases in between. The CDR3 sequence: CASSQGTRNTIYF. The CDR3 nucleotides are TGCGCCAGCAGCCAAGGAACCCGAAACACCATATATTTT.

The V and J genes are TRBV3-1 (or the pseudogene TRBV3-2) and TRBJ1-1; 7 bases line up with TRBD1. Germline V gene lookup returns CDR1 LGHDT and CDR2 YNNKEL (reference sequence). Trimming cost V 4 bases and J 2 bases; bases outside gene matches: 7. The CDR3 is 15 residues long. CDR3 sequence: CASSPQTGVNTEAFF. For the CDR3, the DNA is TGTGCCAGCAGCCCGCAAACAGGGGTAAACACTGAAGCTTTCTTT.

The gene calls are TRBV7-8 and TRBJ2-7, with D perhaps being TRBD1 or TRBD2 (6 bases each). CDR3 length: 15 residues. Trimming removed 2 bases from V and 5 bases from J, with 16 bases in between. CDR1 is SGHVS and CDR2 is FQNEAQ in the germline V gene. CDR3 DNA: TGTGCCAGCAGCTTAAGGAGGGGGACACACGACGAGCAGTACTTC. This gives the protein CASSLRRGTHDEQYF.

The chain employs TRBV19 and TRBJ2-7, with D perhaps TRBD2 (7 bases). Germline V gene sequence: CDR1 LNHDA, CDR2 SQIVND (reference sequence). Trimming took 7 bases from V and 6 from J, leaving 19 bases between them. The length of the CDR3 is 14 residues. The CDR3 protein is CASTPFGGAREQYF. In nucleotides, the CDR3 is TGTGCCAGTACCCCTTTTGGGGGGGCGCGCGAGCAGTACTTC.

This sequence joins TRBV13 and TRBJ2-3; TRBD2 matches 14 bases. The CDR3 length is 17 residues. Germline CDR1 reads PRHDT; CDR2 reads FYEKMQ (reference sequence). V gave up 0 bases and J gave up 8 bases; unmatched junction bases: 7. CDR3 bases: TGTGCCAGCAGCTTAGGCCTGGGACTAGCGGGAGTGAGTACGCAGTATTTT. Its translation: CASSLGLGLAGVSTQYF.

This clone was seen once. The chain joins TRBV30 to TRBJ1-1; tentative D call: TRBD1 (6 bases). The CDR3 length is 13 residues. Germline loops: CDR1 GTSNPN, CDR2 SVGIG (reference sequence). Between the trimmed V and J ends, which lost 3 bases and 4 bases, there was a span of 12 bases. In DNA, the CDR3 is TGTGCCTGGAGCGCAGACAGGCTCACTGAAGCTTTCTTT. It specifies CAWSADRLTEAFF.

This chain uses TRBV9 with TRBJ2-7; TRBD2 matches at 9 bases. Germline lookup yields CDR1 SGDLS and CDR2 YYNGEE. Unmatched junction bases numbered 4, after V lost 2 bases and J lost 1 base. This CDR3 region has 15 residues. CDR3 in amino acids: CASSVSSGGSYEQYF. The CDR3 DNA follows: TGTGCCAGCAGCGTGAGTAGCGGGGGATCCTACGAGCAGTACTTC.

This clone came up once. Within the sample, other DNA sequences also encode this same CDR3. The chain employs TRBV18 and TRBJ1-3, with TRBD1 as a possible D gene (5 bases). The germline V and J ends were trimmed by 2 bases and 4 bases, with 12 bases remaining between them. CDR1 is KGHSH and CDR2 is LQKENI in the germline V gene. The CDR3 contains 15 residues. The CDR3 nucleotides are TGTGCCAGCTCACCATTACCCGGGACCGGAAACACCATATATTTT. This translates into CASSPLPGTGNTIYF.

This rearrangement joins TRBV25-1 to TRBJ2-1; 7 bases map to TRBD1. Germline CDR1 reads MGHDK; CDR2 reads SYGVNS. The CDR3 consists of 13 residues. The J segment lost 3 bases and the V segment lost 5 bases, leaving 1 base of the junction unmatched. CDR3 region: CASSYRGYNEQFF. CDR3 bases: TGTGCCAGCAGTTACAGGGGCTACAATGAGCAGTTCTTC.

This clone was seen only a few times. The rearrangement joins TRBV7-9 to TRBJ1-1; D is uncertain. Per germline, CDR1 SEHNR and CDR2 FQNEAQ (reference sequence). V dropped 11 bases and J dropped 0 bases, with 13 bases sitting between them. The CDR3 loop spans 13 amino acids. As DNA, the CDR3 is TGTGCCGGCAAAAGGCAGATGAACACTGAAGCTTTCTTT. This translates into CAGKRQMNTEAFF.

The CDR3: CASSLHGGPGSSNQPQHF. DNA of the CDR3: TGTGCCAGCAGCCTCCACGGGGGGCCGGGCTCTAGCAATCAGCCCCAGCATTTT. The genes are TRBV4-2 and TRBJ1-5; possible D gene TRBD1, 6 bases. V shed 4 bases and J shed 0 bases, with 19 bases lying between them. The CDR3 contains 18 residues. CDR1 is LGHNA and CDR2 is YNFKEQ in the germline V gene.

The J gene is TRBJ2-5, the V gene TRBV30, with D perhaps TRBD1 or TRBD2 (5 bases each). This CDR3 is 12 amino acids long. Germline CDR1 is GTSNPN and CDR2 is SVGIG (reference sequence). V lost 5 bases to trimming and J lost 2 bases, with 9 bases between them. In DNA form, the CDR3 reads TGTGCCTGGGGGACCGGGCAAGAGACCCAGTACTTC. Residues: CAWGTGQETQYF.

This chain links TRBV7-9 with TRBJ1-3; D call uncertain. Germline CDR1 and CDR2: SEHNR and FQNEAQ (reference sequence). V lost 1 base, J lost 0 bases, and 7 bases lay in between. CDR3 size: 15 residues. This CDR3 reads CASSLGPSSGNTIYF. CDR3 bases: TGTGCCAGCAGCTTAGGACCGAGCTCTGGAAACACCATATATTTT.

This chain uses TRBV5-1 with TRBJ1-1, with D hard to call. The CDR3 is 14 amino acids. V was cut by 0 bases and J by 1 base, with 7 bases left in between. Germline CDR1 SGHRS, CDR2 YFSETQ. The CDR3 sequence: CASSLVKANTEAFF. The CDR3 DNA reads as TGCGCCAGCAGCTTGGTCAAGGCGAACACTGAAGCTTTCTTT.

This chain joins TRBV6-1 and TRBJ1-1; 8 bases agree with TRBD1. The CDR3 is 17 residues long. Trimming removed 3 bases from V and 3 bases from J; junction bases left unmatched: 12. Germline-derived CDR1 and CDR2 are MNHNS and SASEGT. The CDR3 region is CASSDPSLRDRYTEAFF. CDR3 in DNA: TGTGCCAGCAGTGACCCCTCCCTCCGGGACAGGTACACTGAAGCTTTCTTT.

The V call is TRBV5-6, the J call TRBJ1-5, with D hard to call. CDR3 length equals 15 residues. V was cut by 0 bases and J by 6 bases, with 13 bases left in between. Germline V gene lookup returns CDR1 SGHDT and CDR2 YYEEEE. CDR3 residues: CASSLGGRKSQPQHF. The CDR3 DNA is TGTGCCAGCAGCTTGGGAGGCAGGAAGAGTCAGCCCCAGCATTTT.

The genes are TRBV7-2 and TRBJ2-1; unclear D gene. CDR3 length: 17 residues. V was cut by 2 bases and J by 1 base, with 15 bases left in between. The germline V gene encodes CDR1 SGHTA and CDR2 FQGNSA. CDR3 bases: TGTGCCAGCAGCTTACTCTCAGGCTTGGGGTCCTACAATGAGCAGTTCTTC. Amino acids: CASSLLSGLGSYNEQFF. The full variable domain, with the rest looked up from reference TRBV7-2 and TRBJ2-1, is GAGVSQSPSNKVTEKGKDVELRCDPISGHTALYWYRQSLGQGLEFLIYFQGNSAPDKSGLPSDRFSAERTGGSVSTLTIQRTQQEDSAVYLCASSLLSGLGSYNEQFFGPGTRLTVL.

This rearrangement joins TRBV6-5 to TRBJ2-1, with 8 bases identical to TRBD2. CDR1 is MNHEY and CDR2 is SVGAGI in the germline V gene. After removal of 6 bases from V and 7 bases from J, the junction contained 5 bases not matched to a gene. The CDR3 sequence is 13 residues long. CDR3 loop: CASRVLAENEQFF. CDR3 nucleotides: TGTGCCAGCAGAGTACTAGCGGAGAATGAGCAGTTCTTC.

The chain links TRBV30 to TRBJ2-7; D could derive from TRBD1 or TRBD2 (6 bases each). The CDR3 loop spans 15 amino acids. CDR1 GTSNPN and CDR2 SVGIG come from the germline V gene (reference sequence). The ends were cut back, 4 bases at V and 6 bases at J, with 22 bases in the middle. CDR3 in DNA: TGTGCCTGGACTGGCGGGGAGAGGGGGGCCTTCGAGCAGTACTTC. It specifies CAWTGGERGAFEQYF.

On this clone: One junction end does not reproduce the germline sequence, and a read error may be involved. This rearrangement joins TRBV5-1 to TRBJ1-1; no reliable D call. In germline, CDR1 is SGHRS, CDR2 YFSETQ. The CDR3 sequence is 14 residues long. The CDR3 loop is CASSLQSANAEAFF. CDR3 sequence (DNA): TGCGCCAGCAGCCTACAATCGGCGAACGCTGAAGCTTTCTTT.

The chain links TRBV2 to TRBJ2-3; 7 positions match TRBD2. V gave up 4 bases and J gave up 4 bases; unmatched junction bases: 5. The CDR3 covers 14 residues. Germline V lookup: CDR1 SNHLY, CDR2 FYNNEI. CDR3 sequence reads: CASSVREGSDTQYF. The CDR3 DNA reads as TGTGCCAGCAGTGTCAGGGAGGGGTCAGATACGCAGTATTTT.

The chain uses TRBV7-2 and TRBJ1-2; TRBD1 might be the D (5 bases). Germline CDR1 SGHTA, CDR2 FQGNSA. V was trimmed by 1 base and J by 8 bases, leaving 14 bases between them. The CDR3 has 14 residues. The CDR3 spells CASSLVGASYGYTF. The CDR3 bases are TGTGCCAGCAGCTTAGTAGGGGCGTCATACGGCTACACCTTC.

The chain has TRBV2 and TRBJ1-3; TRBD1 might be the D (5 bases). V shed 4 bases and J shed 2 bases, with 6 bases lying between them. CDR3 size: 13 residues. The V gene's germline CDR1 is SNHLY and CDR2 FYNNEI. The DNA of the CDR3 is TGTGCCAGCAGTGCGGGGCCTGGAAACACCATATATTTT. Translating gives CASSAGPGNTIYF.

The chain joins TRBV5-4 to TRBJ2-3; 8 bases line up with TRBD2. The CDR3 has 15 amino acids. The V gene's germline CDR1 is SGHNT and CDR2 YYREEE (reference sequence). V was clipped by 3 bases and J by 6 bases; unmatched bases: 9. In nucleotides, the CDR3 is TGTGCCAGCAGCTCAGTGCGGGGGGCCAGCGATACGCAGTATTTT. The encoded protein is CASSSVRGASDTQYF.

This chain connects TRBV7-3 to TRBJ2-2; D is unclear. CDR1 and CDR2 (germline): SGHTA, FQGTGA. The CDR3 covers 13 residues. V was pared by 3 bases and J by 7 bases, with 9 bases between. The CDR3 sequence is CASSFRPGGELFF. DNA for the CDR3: TGTGCCAGCAGCTTCCGGCCCGGCGGGGAGCTGTTTTTT.

CDR3 region: CASSRDGDISYEQYF. CDR3 bases: TGTGCCAGCAGCAGAGACGGGGACATCTCCTACGAGCAGTACTTC. The chain combines TRBV6-5 with TRBJ2-7; perhaps TRBD1 as D (6 bases). Germline V gene sequence: CDR1 MNHEY, CDR2 SVGAGI. The CDR3 runs 15 residues. V shed 6 bases and J shed 0 bases, with 15 bases lying between them.

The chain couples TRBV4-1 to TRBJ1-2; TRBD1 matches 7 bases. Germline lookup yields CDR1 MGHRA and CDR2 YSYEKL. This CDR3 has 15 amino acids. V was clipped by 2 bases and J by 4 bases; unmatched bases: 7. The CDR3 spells CASSQRTGEIYGYTF. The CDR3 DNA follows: TGCGCCAGCAGCCAACGGACAGGCGAAATCTATGGCTACACCTTC.

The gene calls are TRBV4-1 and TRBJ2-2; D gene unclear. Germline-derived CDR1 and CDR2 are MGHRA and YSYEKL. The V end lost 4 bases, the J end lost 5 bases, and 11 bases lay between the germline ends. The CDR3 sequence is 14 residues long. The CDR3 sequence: CASSPVTDTGELFF. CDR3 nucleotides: TGCGCCAGCAGCCCCGTGACTGATACCGGGGAGCTGTTTTTT.

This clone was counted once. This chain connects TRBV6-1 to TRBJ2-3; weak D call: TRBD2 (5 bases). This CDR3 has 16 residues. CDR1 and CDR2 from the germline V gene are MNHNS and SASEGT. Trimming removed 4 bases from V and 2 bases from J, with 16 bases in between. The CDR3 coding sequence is TGTGCCAGCAGTGCTCAGGAGACTACCTCCACAGATACGCAGTATTTT. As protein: CASSAQETTSTDTQYF.